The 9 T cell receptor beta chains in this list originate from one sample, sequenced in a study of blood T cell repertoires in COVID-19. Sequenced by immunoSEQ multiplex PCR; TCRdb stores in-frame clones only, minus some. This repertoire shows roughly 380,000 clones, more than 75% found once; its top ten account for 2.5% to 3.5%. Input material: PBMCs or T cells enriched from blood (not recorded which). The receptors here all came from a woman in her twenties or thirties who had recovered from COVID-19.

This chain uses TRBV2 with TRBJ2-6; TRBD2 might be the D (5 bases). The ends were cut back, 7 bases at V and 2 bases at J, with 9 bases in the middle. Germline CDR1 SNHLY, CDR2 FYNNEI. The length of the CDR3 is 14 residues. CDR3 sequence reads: CASMRGTGANVLTF. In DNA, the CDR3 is TGTGCCAGCATGAGAGGGACTGGGGCCAACGTCCTGACTTTC.

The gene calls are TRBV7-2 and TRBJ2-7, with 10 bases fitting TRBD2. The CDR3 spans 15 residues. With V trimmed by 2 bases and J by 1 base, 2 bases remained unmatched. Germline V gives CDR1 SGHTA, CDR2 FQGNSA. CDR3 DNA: TGTGCCAGCAGCTTACTAGCGGGAGAGTCCTACGAGCAGTACTTC. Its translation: CASSLLAGESYEQYF.

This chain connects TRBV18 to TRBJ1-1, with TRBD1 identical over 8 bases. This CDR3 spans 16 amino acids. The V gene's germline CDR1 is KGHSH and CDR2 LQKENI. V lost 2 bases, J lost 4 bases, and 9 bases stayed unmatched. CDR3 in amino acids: CASSPSGPTGGTEAFF. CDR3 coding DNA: TGTGCCAGCTCACCATCTGGGCCTACAGGGGGCACTGAAGCTTTCTTT.

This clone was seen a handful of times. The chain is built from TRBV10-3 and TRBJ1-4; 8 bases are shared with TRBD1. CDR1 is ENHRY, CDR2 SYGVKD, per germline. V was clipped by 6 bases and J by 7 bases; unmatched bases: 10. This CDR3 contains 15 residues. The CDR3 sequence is CAISPRQGSTEKLFF. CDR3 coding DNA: TGTGCCATCAGCCCTCGACAGGGGTCGACTGAAAAACTGTTTTTT.

The CDR3 sequence is CASSDLRGGQETQYF. The CDR3 DNA follows: TGTGCCAGCAGTGACCTAAGGGGGGGCCAAGAGACCCAGTACTTC. The gene calls are TRBV25-1 and TRBJ2-5; TRBD2 might be the D (7 bases). Germline CDR1 reads MGHDK; CDR2 reads SYGVNS. The CDR3 covers 15 residues. Trimming pared 3 bases from V and 1 base from J, leaving 12 bases between.

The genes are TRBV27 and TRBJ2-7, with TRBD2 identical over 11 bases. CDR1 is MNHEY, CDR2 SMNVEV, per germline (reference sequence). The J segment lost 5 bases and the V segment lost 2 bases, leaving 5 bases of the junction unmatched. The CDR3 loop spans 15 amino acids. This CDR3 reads CASSLVGTSGNEQYF. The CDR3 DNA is TGTGCCAGCAGTTTAGTGGGGACTAGCGGAAACGAGCAGTACTTC.

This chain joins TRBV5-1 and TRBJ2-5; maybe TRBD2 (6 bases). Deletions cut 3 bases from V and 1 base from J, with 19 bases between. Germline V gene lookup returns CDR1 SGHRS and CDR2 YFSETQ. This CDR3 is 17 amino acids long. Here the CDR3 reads CASSWGASAAAQETQYF. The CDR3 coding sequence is TGCGCCAGCAGCTGGGGAGCTAGCGCCGCCGCCCAAGAGACCCAGTACTTC.

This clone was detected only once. For the CDR3, the DNA is TGTGCCAGCAGTCAAAATCCGGGACTTGGGGCTTTCTTT. Residues: CASSQNPGLGAFF. The chain carries TRBV7-8 and TRBJ1-1, with a tentative D call TRBD1 (5 bases). V dropped 6 bases and J dropped 11 bases, with 19 bases sitting between them. This CDR3 has 13 amino acids. Germline assignment: CDR1 SGHVS and CDR2 FQNEAQ. Based on the CDR3 plus reference TRBV7-8 and TRBJ1-1, the full variable domain is GAGVSQSPRYKVAKRGQDVALRCDPISGHVSLFWYQQALGQGPEFLTYFQNEAQLDKSGLPSDRFFAERPEGSVSTLKIQRTQQEDSAVYLCASSQNPGLGAFFGQGTRLTVV.

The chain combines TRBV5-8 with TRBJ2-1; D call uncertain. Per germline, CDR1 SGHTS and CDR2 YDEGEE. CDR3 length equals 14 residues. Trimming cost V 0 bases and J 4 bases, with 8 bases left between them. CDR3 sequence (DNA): TGTGCCAGCAGCTTGGGTACCCTATACAATGAGCAGTTCTTC. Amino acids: CASSLGTLYNEQFF.